These T cell receptor beta chains were read from a single sample in a study of blood T cell repertoires in COVID-19. TCRdb's table, derived via immunoSEQ multiplex PCR, lists solely in-frame clones and lacks some. The data show around 200,000 clones, approximately 86% seen once. The specimen was peripheral blood. Receptors originate from a man aged 35 to 55 with active or convalescent COVID-19. Both conserved end residues are part of each CDR3. The order of the fields is V gene, D gene, J gene, clone size, CDR3 protein, CDR3 DNA. A D gene is named only where the DNA matches it firmly. The size entry is marked missing in some rows and otherwise reads once, few, many or a size class.

V gene: TRBV5-6
D gene: .
J gene: TRBJ2-5
clone size: once
CDR3 protein: CASSFIAQETQYF
CDR3 DNA: TGTGCCAGCAGCTTCATAGCGCAAGAGACCCAGTACTTC

V gene: TRBV4-1
D gene: TRBD1
J gene: TRBJ2-1
clone size: .
CDR3 protein: CASSQDPGGNEQFF
CDR3 DNA: TGCGCCAGCAGCCAAGACCCAGGGGGCAATGAGCAGTTCTTC

V gene: TRBV28
D gene: TRBD1
J gene: TRBJ1-1
clone size: once
CDR3 protein: CASKGLEDRGGTEAFF
CDR3 DNA: TGTGCCAGCAAGGGCCTAGAGGACAGGGGAGGCACTGAAGCTTTCTTT

V gene: TRBV4-1
D gene: .
J gene: TRBJ1-1
clone size: .
CDR3 protein: CASSQGGLGRNTEAFF
CDR3 DNA: TGCGCCAGCAGCCAGGGGGGTCTGGGCCGAAACACTGAAGCTTTCTTT

V gene: TRBV24-1
D gene: .
J gene: TRBJ2-3
clone size: .
CDR3 protein: CATSAQGDTQYF
CDR3 DNA: TGTGCCACCAGTGCCCAGGGAGATACGCAGTATTTT

V gene: TRBV28
D gene: TRBD1
J gene: TRBJ2-3
clone size: .
CDR3 protein: CASSSRDRATDTQYF
CDR3 DNA: TGTGCCAGCAGTTCCAGGGACAGGGCCACAGATACGCAGTATTTT

V gene: TRBV9
D gene: .
J gene: TRBJ2-5
clone size: .
CDR3 protein: CASSVGPKAYQETQYF
CDR3 DNA: TGTGCCAGCAGCGTAGGACCGAAAGCGTACCAAGAGACCCAGTACTTC

V gene: TRBV27
D gene: TRBD1
J gene: TRBJ2-1
clone size: once
CDR3 protein: CASGQTGGGWNEQFF
CDR3 DNA: TGTGCCAGCGGTCAAACAGGGGGCGGATGGAATGAGCAGTTCTTC

V gene: TRBV6-5
D gene: .
J gene: TRBJ2-1
clone size: .
CDR3 protein: CASSFGQNNEQFF
CDR3 DNA: TGTGCCAGCAGTTTTGGACAGAACAATGAGCAGTTCTTC

V gene: TRBV4-3
D gene: TRBD1
J gene: TRBJ1-1
clone size: .
CDR3 protein: CASSQFRGTGGVGTEAFF
CDR3 DNA: TGCGCCAGCAGCCAATTTCGAGGTACAGGGGGCGTTGGGACTGAAGCTTTCTTT

V gene: TRBV13
D gene: TRBD1
J gene: TRBJ2-4
clone size: .
CDR3 protein: CASSLTGGANIQYF
CDR3 DNA: TGTGCCAGCAGCTTAACAGGGGGCGCAAACATTCAGTACTTC

V gene: TRBV6-1
D gene: .
J gene: TRBJ1-1
clone size: .
CDR3 protein: CASSEDETHEAFF
CDR3 DNA: TGTGCCAGCAGTGAAGATGAGACTCACGAAGCTTTCTTT

V gene: TRBV7-3
D gene: .
J gene: TRBJ1-1
clone size: .
CDR3 protein: CASSPQGNTEAFF
CDR3 DNA: TGTGCCAGCAGTCCACAGGGGAACACTGAAGCTTTCTTT

V gene: TRBV3-1/TRBV3-2
D gene: .
J gene: TRBJ2-3
clone size: .
CDR3 protein: CASSQDTVTDTQYF
CDR3 DNA: TGTGCCAGCAGCCAAGACACAGTGACAGATACGCAGTATTTT

V gene: TRBV10-3
D gene: .
J gene: TRBJ1-2
clone size: .
CDR3 protein: CAISQVDYGYTF
CDR3 DNA: TGTGCCATCTCGCAGGTAGACTATGGCTACACCTTC

V gene: TRBV30
D gene: .
J gene: TRBJ1-5
clone size: .
CDR3 protein: CAWSVRDNQPQHF
CDR3 DNA: TGTGCCTGGAGTGTGAGGGACAATCAGCCCCAGCATTTT

V gene: TRBV28
D gene: TRBD2
J gene: TRBJ2-1
clone size: .
CDR3 protein: CASSFGAGAQFF
CDR3 DNA: TGTGCCAGCAGTTTCGGAGCGGGGGCGCAGTTCTTC

V gene: TRBV6-2/TRBV6-3
D gene: .
J gene: TRBJ2-3
clone size: .
CDR3 protein: CASSYRQVVWYTDTQYF
CDR3 DNA: TGTGCCAGCAGTTACCGACAGGTCGTCTGGTACACAGATACGCAGTATTTT

V gene: TRBV27
D gene: .
J gene: TRBJ1-3
clone size: .
CDR3 protein: CASSLLAPQGTGNTIYF
CDR3 DNA: TGTGCCAGCAGTTTATTGGCCCCACAGGGAACTGGAAACACCATATATTTT

V gene: TRBV6-5
D gene: TRBD1
J gene: TRBJ1-1
clone size: once
CDR3 protein: CASSYSPGDSEAFF
CDR3 DNA: TGTGCCAGCAGTTACTCGCCAGGGGACAGTGAAGCTTTCTTT

V gene: TRBV29-1
D gene: .
J gene: TRBJ2-3
clone size: .
CDR3 protein: CSAQGRAGDTQYF
CDR3 DNA: TGCAGCGCACAGGGGCGGGCGGGGGATACGCAGTATTTT

V gene: TRBV7-3
D gene: .
J gene: TRBJ2-7
clone size: once
CDR3 protein: CASSLGGDEQYF
CDR3 DNA: TGTGCCAGCAGCTTAGGAGGGGACGAGCAGTACTTC

V gene: TRBV4-3
D gene: .
J gene: TRBJ2-3
clone size: once
CDR3 protein: CASSLDGGTSQYF
CDR3 DNA: TGCGCCAGCAGCCTCGACGGAGGGACCTCGCAGTATTTT

V gene: TRBV6-2/TRBV6-3
D gene: .
J gene: TRBJ1-3
clone size: .
CDR3 protein: CASSYATGSVSGNTIYF
CDR3 DNA: TGTGCCAGCAGTTACGCGACAGGCAGTGTCTCTGGAAACACCATATATTTT

V gene: TRBV12-3/TRBV12-4
D gene: .
J gene: TRBJ1-4
clone size: .
CDR3 protein: CASSLLAEELFF
CDR3 DNA: TGTGCCAGCAGTCTGCTGGCAGAAGAACTGTTTTTT

V gene: TRBV7-3
D gene: TRBD2
J gene: TRBJ2-2
clone size: once
CDR3 protein: CASSILAGGSGELFF
CDR3 DNA: TGTGCCAGCAGCATACTAGCGGGGGGCTCCGGGGAGCTGTTTTTT

V gene: TRBV2
D gene: .
J gene: TRBJ1-2
clone size: once
CDR3 protein: CASSAFEPYTF
CDR3 DNA: TGTGCCAGCAGTGCTTTTGAGCCCTACACCTTC

V gene: TRBV15
D gene: TRBD1
J gene: TRBJ2-3
clone size: once
CDR3 protein: CATSRGTGGTDTQYF
CDR3 DNA: TGTGCCACCAGCAGAGGGACAGGGGGCACAGATACGCAGTATTTT

V gene: TRBV7-8
D gene: .
J gene: TRBJ1-6
clone size: .
CDR3 protein: CASRNLGLGNSPLHF
CDR3 DNA: TGTGCCAGCAGAAACTTAGGTCTCGGGAATTCACCCCTCCACTTT

V gene: TRBV6-5
D gene: .
J gene: TRBJ1-1
clone size: .
CDR3 protein: CASSTPGNTEAFF
CDR3 DNA: TGTGCCAGCAGTACCCCGGGAAACACTGAAGCTTTCTTT